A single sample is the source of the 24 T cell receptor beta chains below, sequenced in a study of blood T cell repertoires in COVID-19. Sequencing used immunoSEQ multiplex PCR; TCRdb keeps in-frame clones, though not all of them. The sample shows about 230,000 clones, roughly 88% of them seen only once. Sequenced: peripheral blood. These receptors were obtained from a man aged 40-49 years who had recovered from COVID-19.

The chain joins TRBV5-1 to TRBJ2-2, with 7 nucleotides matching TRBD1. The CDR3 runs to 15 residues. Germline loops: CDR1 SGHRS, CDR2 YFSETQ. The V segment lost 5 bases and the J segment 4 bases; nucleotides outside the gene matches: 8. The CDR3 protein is CASSHRGLGTGELFF. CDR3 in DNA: TGCGCCAGCAGTCACAGGGGATTGGGCACCGGGGAGCTGTTTTTT.

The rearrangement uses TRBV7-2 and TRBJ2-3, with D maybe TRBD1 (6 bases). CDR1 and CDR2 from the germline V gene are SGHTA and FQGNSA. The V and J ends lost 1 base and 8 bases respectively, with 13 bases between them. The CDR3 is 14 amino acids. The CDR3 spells CASSLVAVRGTQYF. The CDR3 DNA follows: TGTGCCAGCAGCTTAGTTGCTGTCAGGGGTACGCAGTATTTT.

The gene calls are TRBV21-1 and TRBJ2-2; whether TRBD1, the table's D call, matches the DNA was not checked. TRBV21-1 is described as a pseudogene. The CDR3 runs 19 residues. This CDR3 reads CASSTLRDRGQEDTGELFF. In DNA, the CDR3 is TGTGCCAGCAGCACCCTCCGGGACAGGGGGCAGGAGGACACCGGGGAGCTGTTTTTT.

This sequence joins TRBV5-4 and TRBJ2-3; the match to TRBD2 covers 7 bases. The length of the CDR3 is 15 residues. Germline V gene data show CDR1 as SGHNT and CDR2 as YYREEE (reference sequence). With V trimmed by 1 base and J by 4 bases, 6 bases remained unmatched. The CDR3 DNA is TGTGCCAGCAGCTTGAAACGGGAGGCCCCAGATACGCAGTATTTT. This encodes CASSLKREAPDTQYF.

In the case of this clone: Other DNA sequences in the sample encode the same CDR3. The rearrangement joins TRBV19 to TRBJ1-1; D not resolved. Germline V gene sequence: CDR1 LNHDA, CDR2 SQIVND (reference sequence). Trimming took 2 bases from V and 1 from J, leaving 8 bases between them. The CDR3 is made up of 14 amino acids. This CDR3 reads CASSILRGNTEAFF. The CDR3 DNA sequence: TGTGCCAGTAGTATACTGAGAGGGAACACTGAAGCTTTCTTT.

The CDR3 DNA sequence: TGTGCCAGCTCACCACCCGCAGGGTTGGTAAACACTGAAGCTTTCTTT. It yields the protein CASSPPAGLVNTEAFF. The chain couples TRBV18 to TRBJ1-1, with D maybe TRBD1 (5 bases). Germline assignment: CDR1 KGHSH and CDR2 LQKENI. This CDR3 region has 16 residues. Trimming removed 0 bases at V and 2 bases at J, with 13 bases between.

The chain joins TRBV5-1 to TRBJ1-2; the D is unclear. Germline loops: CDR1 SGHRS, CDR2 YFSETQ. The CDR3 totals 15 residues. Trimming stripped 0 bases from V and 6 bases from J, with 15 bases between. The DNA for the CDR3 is TGCGCCAGCAGCTTGGAGGCCAACGGAGGCCATGGCTACACCTTC. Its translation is CASSLEANGGHGYTF.

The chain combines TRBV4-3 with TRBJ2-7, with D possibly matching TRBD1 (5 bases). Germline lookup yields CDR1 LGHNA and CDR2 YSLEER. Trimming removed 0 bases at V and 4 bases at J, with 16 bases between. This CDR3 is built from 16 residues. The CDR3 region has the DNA TGCGCCAGCAGCCAAGATAGGGCAGGGAAACGGTACGAGCAGTACTTC. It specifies CASSQDRAGKRYEQYF.

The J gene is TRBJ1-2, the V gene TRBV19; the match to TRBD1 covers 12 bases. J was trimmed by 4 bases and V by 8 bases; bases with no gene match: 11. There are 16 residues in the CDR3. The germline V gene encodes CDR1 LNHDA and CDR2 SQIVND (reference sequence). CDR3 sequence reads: CASSGTGGLDGYGYTF. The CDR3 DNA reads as TGTGCCAGTTCCGGGACAGGGGGCTTGGACGGCTATGGCTACACCTTC.

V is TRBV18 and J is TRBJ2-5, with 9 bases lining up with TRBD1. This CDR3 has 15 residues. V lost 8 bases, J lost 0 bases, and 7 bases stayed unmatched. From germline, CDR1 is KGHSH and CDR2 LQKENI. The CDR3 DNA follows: TGTGCCAGCCTCAGGGACAGGGAAAACCAAGAGACCCAGTACTTC. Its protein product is CASLRDRENQETQYF. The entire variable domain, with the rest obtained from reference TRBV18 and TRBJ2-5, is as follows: NAGVMQNPRHLVRRRGQEARLRCSPMKGHSHVYWYRQLPEEGLKFMVYLQKENIIDESGMPKERFSAEFPKEGPSILRIQQVVRGDSAAYFCASLRDRENQETQYFGPGTRLLVL.

CDR3 nucleotide sequence: TGTGCCAGCAGCAGTTGGGACACTTCGAGGGCTTTCTTT. Translating gives CASSSWDTSRAFF. The chain couples TRBV7-9 to TRBJ1-1; D may be TRBD1 (6 bases). Germline V gives CDR1 SEHNR, CDR2 FQNEAQ (reference sequence). Trimming left V 5 bases short and J 11 bases short, with 18 bases between. CDR3 length equals 13 residues.

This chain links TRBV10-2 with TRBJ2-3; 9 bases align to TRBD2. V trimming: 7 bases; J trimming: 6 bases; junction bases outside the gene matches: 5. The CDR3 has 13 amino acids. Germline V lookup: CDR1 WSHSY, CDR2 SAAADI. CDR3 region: CASTGGGADTQYF. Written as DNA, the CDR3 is TGCGCCAGCACGGGCGGGGGGGCCGATACGCAGTATTTT.

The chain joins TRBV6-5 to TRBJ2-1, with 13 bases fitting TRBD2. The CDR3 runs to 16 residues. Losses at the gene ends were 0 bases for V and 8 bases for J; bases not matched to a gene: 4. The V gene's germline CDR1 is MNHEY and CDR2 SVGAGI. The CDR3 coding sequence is TGTGCCAGCAGTTACTCACGACTAGCGGGGGGCGATGAGCAGTTCTTC. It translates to CASSYSRLAGGDEQFF.

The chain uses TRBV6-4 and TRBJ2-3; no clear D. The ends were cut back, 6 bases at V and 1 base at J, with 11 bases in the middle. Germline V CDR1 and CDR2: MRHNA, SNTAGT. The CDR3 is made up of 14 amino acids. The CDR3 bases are TGTGCCAGCAGGGTCTACCCTCGCACAGATACGCAGTATTTT. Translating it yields CASRVYPRTDTQYF.

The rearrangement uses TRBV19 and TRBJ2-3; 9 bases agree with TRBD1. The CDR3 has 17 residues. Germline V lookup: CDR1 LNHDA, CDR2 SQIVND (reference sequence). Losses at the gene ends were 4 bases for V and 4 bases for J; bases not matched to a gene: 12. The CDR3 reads CASSTRTGDRPADTQYF. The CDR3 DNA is TGTGCCAGTAGTACTCGGACAGGGGACCGTCCTGCAGATACGCAGTATTTT.

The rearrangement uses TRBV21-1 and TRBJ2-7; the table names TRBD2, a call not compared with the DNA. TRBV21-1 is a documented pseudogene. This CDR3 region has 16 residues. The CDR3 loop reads CASDEILTYGLGEQYF. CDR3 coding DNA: TGTGCCAGCGACGAAATTCTCACTTACGGACTTGGCGAGCAGTACTTC.

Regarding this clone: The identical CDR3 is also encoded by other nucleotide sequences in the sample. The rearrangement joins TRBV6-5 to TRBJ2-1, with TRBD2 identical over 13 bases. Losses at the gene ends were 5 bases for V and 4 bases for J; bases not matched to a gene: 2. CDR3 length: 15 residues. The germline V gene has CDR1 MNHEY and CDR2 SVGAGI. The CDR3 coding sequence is TGTGCCAGCAGTAAGGGACTAGCGGGATACAATGAGCAGTTCTTC. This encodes CASSKGLAGYNEQFF.

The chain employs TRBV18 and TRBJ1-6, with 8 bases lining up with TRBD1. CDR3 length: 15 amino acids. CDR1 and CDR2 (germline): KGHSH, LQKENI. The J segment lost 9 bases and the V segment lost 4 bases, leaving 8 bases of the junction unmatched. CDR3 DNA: TGTGCCAGCTCACAGACAGGGGCCGGGGGTTCACCCCTCCACTTT. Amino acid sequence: CASSQTGAGGSPLHF. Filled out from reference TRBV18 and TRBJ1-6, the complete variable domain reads NAGVMQNPRHLVRRRGQEARLRCSPMKGHSHVYWYRQLPEEGLKFMVYLQKENIIDESGMPKERFSAEFPKEGPSILRIQQVVRGDSAAYFCASSQTGAGGSPLHFGNGTRLTVT.

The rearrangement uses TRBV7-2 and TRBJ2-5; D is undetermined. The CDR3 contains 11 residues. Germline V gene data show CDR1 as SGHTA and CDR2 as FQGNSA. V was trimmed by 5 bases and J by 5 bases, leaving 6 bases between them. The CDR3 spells CASSPGETQYF. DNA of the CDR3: TGTGCCAGCAGCCCCGGGGAGACCCAGTACTTC. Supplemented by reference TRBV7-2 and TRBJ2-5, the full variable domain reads GAGVSQSPSNKVTEKGKDVELRCDPISGHTALYWYRQSLGQGLEFLIYFQGNSAPDKSGLPSDRFSAERTGGSVSTLTIQRTQQEDSAVYLCASSPGETQYFGPGTRLLVL.

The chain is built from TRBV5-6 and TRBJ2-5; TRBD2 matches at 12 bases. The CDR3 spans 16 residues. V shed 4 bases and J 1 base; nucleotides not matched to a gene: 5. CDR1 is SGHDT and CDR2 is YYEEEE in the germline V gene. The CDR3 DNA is TGTGCCAGCAGCCTCCGGACTAGCGGGGCCCAAGAGACCCAGTACTTC. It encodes CASSLRTSGAQETQYF.

The CDR3 sequence is CASSLLSRGETQYF. The DNA of the CDR3 is TGTGCCAGCAGCTTATTAAGCAGGGGGGAGACCCAGTACTTC. V and J are TRBV11-3 and TRBJ2-5, with TRBD1 matching 7 bases. This CDR3 has 14 residues. Per the germline V gene, CDR1 is SGHNT and CDR2 is YENEEA. Trimming cost V 2 bases and J 5 bases; bases outside gene matches: 5.

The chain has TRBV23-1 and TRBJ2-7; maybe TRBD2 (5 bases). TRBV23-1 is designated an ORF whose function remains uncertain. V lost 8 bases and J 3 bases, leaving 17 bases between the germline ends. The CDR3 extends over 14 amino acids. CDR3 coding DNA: TGCGCCAGCCGGAAAGGACCGGGGAACTACGAGCAGTACTTC. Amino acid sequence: CASRKGPGNYEQYF.

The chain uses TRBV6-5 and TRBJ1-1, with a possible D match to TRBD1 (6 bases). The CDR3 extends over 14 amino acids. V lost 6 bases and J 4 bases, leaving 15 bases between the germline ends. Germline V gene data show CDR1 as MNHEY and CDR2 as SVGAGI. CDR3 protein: CASRHNRDVTEAFF. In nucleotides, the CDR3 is TGTGCCAGCAGACACAACAGGGACGTCACTGAAGCTTTCTTT.

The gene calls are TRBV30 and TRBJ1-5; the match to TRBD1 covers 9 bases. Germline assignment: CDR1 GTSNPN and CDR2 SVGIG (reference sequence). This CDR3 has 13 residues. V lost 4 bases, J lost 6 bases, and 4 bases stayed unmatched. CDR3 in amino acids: CAWNTGGFQPQHF. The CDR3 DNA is TGTGCCTGGAACACAGGGGGCTTTCAGCCCCAGCATTTT.